This entry features one T cell receptor (beta chain) sequence. What it recognizes is unknown. The data belong to a study of monozygotic twins with inflammatory bowel disease. Study conclusions and caveats: Those with IBD had lower TCRbeta diversity (inverse Simpson) than their healthy co-twins did.

Using TCRalpha and TCRbeta cDNA, the researchers carried out two nested PCRs that lasted roughly 16 and 10 cycles. Reanalyzing the 5' RACE reads, TCRdb keeps one entry per CDR3 protein, without DNA. This sample contains approximately 210,000 distinct CDR3 sequences. In germline, CDR1 is SEHNR, CDR2 FQNEAQ (reference sequence). The CDR3 consists of 16 residues. Whole blood supplied total RNA, and T cells were not sorted. The sequenced sample consisted of blood. This TCR came from a human donor with ulcerative colitis or Crohn's disease, or a healthy co-twin of an affected twin (not recorded which). The chain uses TRBV7-9 and TRBJ2-7; as DNA is missing, the TRBD2 call by TCRdb cannot be tested. CDR3 residues: CASSLWTSGGPYEQYF.